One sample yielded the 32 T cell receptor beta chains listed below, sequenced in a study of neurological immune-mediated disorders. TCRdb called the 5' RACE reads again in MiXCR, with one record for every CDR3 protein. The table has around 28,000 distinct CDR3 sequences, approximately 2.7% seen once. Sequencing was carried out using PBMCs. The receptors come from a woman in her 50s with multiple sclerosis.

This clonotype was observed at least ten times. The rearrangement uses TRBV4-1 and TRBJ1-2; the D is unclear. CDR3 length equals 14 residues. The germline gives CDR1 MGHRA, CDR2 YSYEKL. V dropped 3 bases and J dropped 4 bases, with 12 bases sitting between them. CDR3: CASSQPVGSYGYTF. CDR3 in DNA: TGCGCCAGCAGCCAGCCCGTGGGGTCCTATGGCTACACCTTC.

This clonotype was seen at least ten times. The CDR3 reads CASSLGFNEQFF. The CDR3 DNA reads TGTGCCAGCAGCTTAGGGTTCAATGAGCAGTTCTTC. V and J are TRBV7-2 and TRBJ2-1; D ambiguous. Germline lookup yields CDR1 SGHTA and CDR2 FQGNSA. Between the trimmed V and J ends, which lost 1 base and 6 bases, there was a span of 4 bases. This CDR3 is 12 amino acids long.

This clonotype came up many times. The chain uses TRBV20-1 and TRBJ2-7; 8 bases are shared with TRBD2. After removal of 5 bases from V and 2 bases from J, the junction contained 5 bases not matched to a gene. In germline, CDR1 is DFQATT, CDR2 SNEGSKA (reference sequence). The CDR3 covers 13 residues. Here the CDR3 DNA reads TGCAGTGCTTCACTAGCGGCCCCCTACGAGCAGTACTTC. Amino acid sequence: CSASLAAPYEQYF.

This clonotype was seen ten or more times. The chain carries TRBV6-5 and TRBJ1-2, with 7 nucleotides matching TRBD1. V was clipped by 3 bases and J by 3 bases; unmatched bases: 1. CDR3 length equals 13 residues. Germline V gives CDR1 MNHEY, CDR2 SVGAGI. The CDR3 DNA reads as TGTGCCAGCAGTTATACAGGGGACTATGGCTACACCTTC. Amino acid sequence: CASSYTGDYGYTF.

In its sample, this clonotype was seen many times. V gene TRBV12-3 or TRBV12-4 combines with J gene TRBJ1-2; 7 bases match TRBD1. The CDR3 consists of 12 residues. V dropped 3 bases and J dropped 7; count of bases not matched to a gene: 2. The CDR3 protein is CASSLKGAGYTF. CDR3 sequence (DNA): TGTGCCAGCAGTTTGAAGGGGGCTGGCTACACCTTC.

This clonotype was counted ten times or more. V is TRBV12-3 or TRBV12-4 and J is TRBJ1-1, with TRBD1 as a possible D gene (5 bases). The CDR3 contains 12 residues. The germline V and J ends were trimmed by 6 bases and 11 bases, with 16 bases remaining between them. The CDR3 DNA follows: TGTGCCAGCAGCCAGTCCATCGGGGGGGCTTTCTTT. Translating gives CASSQSIGGAFF.

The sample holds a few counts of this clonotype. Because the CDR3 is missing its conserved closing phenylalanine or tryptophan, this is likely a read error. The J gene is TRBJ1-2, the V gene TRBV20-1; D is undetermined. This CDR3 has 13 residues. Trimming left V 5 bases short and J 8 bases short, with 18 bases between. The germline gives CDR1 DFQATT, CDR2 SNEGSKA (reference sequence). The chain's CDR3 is CSAPTPWTEGYTC. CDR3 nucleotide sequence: TGCAGTGCTCCCACGCCCTGGACCGAAGGCTACACCTGC.

The CDR3 region is CASRRGETQYF. The CDR3 nucleotides are TGTGCCAGCAGAAGGGGGGAGACCCAGTACTTC. The gene calls are TRBV12-3 or TRBV12-4 and TRBJ2-5, with D maybe TRBD1 (6 bases). This CDR3 region has 11 residues. With 6 bases removed from V and 5 bases from J, the gap between germline ends came to 7 bases.

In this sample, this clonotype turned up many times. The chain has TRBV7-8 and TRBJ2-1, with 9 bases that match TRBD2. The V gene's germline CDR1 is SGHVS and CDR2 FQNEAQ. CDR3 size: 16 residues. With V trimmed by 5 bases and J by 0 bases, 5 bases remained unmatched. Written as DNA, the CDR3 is TGTGCCAGCAGCCTTAGCGGGAGCACCTCCTACAATGAGCAGTTCTTC. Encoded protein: CASSLSGSTSYNEQFF.

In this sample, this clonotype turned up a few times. Written as DNA, the CDR3 is TGCAGTGCTAGAGACGAGCGGGGGGGCCGTGAGCAGTACTTC. Translated, it gives CSARDERGGREQYF. V and J are TRBV20-1 and TRBJ2-7; 10 nucleotides agree with TRBD2. CDR3 size: 14 residues. CDR1 and CDR2 (germline): DFQATT, SNEGSKA (reference sequence). Trimming at V came to 0 bases and at J to 7 bases, leaving 6 bases not matched to a gene.

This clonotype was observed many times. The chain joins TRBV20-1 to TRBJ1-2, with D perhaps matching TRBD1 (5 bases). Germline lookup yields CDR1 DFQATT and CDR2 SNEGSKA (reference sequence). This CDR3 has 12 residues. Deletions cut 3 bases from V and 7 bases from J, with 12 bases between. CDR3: CSASGQGLGYTF. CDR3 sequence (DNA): TGCAGTGCTAGTGGGCAGGGACTTGGCTACACCTTC.

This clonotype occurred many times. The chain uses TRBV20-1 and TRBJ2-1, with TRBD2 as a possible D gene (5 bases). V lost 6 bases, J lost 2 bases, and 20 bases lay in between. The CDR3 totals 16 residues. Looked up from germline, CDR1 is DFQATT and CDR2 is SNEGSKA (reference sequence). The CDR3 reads CSALPRIMTTYNEQFF. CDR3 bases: TGCAGTGCCCTTCCACGAATAATGACTACCTACAATGAGCAGTTCTTC.

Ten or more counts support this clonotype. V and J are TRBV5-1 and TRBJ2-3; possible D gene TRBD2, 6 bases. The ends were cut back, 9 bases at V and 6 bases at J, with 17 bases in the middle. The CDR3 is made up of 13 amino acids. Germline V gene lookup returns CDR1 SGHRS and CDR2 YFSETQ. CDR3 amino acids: CATGRDPLDTQYF. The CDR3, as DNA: TGCGCCACGGGGCGGGACCCCTTGGATACGCAGTATTTT.

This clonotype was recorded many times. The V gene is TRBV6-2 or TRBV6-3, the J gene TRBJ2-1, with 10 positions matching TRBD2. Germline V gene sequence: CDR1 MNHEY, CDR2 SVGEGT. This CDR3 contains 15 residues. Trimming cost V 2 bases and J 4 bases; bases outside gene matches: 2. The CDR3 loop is CASSYAGLAYNEQFF. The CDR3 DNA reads TGTGCCAGCAGTTACGCGGGACTAGCGTACAATGAGCAGTTCTTC.

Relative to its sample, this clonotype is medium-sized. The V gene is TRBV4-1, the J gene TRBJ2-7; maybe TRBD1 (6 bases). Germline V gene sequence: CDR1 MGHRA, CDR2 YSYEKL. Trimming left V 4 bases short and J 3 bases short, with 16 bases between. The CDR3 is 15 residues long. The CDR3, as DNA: TGCGCCAGCAGCCCCGAACAGAACAGGGACTACGAGCAGTACTTC. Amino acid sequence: CASSPEQNRDYEQYF.

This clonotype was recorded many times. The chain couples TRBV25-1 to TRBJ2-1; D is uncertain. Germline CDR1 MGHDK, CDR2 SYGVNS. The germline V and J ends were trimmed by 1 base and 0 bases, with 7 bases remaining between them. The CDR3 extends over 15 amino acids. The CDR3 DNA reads TGTGCCAGCAGTGAATGGATAAGCTCCTACAATGAGCAGTTCTTC. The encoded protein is CASSEWISSYNEQFF.

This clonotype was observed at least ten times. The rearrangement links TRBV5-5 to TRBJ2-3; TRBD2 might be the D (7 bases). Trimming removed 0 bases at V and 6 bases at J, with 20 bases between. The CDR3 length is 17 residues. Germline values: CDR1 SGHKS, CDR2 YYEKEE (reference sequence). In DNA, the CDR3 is TGTGCCAGCAGCTTGGATCCGGCGGGGGCCATGAAGGATACGCAGTATTTT. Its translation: CASSLDPAGAMKDTQYF.

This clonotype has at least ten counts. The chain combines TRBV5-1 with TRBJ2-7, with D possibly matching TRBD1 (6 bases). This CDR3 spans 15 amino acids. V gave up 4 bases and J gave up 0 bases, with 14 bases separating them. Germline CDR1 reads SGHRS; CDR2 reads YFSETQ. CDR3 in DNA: TGCGCCAGCAGCGGGGGACACTCCAACTCCTACGAGCAGTACTTC. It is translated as CASSGGHSNSYEQYF.

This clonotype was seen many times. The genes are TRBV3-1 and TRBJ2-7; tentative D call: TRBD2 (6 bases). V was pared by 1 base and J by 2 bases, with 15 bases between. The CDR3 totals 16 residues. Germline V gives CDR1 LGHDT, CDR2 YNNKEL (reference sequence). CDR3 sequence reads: CASSQVGSGFTYEQYF. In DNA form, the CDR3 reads TGTGCCAGCAGCCAAGTAGGGAGCGGGTTCACCTACGAGCAGTACTTC.

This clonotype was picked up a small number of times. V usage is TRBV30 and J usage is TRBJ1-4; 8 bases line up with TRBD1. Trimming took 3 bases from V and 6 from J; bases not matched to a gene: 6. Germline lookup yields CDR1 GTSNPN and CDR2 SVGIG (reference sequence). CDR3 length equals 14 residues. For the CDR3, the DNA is TGTGCCTGGAGCCCCGGGACAGGCTATGAAAAACTGTTTTTT. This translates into CAWSPGTGYEKLFF. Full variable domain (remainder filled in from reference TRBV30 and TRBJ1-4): SQTIHQWPATLVQPVGSPLSLECTVEGTSNPNLYWYRQAAGRGLQLLFYSVGIGQISSEVPQNLSASRPQDRQFILSSKKLLLSDSGFYLCAWSPGTGYEKLFFGSGTQLSVL.

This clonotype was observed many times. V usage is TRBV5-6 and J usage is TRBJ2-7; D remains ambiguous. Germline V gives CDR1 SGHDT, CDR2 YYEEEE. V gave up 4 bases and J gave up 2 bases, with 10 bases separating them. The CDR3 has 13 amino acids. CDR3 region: CASSPPRAYEQYF. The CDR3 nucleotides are TGTGCCAGCAGCCCCCCACGGGCCTACGAGCAGTACTTC.

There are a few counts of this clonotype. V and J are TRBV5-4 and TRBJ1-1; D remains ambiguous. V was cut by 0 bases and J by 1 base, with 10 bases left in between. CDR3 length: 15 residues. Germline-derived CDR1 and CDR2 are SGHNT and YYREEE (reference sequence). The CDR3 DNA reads TGTGCCAGCAGCTTGGATCCGGGCACGAACACTGAAGCTTTCTTT. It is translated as CASSLDPGTNTEAFF.

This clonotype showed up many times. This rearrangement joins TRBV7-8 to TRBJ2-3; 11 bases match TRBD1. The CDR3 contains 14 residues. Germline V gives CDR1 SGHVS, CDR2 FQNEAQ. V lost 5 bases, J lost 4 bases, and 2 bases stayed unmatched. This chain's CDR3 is CASSLGQGADTQYF. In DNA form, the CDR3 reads TGTGCCAGCAGCCTGGGACAGGGGGCAGATACGCAGTATTTT.

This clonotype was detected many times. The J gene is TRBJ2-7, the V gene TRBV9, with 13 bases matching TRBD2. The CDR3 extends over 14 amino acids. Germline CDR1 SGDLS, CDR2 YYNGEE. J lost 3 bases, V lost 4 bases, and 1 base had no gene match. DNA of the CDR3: TGTGCCAGCAGCCGACTAGCGGGGGGCTACGAGCAGTACTTC. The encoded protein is CASSRLAGGYEQYF.

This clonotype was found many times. CDR3 DNA sequence: TGCAGCGTTGAATTGTCTAGCAGAAGGAACAATGAGCAGTTCTTC. It specifies CSVELSSRRNNEQFF. The chain uses TRBV29-1 and TRBJ2-1; possible D gene TRBD2, 5 bases. Germline CDR1 is SQVTM and CDR2 is ANQGSEA. The CDR3 is 15 residues long. The V end lost 2 bases, the J end lost 5 bases, and 16 bases lay between the germline ends.

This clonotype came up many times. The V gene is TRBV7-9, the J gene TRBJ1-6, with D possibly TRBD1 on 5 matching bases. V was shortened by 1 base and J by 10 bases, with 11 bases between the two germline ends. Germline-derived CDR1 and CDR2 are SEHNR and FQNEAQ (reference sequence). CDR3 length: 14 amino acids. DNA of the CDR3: TGTGCCAGCAGCTTAGAACAGGCTAGATCACCCCTCCACTTT. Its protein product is CASSLEQARSPLHF.

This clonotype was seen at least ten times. CDR3 nucleotide sequence: TGTGCCAGCAGCGTAGGGACAGAGTACCAAGAGACCCAGTACTTC. Protein: CASSVGTEYQETQYF. The chain combines TRBV9 with TRBJ2-5, with a tentative D call TRBD1 (6 bases). The CDR3 consists of 15 residues. Trimming cost V 0 bases and J 0 bases, with 9 bases left between them. Per the germline V gene, CDR1 is SGDLS and CDR2 is YYNGEE.

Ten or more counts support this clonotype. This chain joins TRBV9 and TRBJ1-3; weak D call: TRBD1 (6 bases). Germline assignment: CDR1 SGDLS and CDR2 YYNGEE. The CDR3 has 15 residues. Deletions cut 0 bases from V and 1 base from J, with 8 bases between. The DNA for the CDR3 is TGTGCCAGCAGCGTAGGGGGGCCGTCTGGAAACACCATATATTTT. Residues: CASSVGGPSGNTIYF.

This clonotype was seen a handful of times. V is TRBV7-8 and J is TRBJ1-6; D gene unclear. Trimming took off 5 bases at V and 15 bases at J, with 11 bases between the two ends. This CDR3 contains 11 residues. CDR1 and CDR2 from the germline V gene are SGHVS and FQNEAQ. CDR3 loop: CASSLAESLHF. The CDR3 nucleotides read TGTGCCAGCAGCCTCGCCGAGAGCCTCCACTTT.

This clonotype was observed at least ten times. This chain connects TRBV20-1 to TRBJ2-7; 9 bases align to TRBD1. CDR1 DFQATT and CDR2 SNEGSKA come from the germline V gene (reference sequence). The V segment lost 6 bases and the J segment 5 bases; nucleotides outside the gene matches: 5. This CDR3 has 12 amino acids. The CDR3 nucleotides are TGCAGTGCGGGACAGGGTCCGGACGAGCAGTACTTC. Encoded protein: CSAGQGPDEQYF.

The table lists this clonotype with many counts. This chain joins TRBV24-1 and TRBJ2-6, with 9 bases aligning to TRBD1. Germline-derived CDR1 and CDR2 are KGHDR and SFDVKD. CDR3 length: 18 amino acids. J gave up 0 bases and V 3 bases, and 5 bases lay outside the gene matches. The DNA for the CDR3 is TGTGCCACCAGTGATCCGGGACAGGGCGACTCTGGGGCCAACGTCCTGACTTTC. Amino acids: CATSDPGQGDSGANVLTF.

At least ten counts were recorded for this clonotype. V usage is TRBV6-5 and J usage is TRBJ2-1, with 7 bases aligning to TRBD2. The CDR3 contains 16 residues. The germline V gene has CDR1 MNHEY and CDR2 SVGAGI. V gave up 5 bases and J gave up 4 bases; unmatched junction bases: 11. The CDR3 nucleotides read TGTGCCAGCAGTCGGGTTTTCGGGACTACATACAATGAGCAGTTCTTC. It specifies CASSRVFGTTYNEQFF.